These T cell receptor beta chains were read from a single sample in a study of blood T cell repertoires in COVID-19. Only in-frame clones appear in the TCRdb table, and some are missing; sequencing was by immunoSEQ multiplex PCR. Of around 320,000 clones in the sample, roughly nine tenths are singletons; the top ten hold around 3.9%. The source material was PBMCs or T cells enriched from blood (not recorded which). Every receptor here comes from a woman aged 25-40 years who had been exposed to COVID-19. The CDR3 runs from the conserved cysteine through the conserved F or W. D genes are given only for firm matches. A clone size is listed for some rows: how often the clone was seen (once, few, many), or a class if it is expanded.

clone size: -
D gene: -
J gene: TRBJ1-2
V gene: TRBV4-1
CDR3 protein: CASSQLTLKPGYTF
CDR3 DNA: TGCGCCAGCAGCCAATTGACACTTAAACCTGGCTACACCTTC

clone size: -
D gene: -
J gene: TRBJ2-1
V gene: TRBV11-2
CDR3 protein: CASKGESSYNEQFF
CDR3 DNA: TGTGCCAGCAAGGGGGAAAGCTCCTACAATGAGCAGTTCTTC

clone size: -
D gene: -
J gene: TRBJ2-3
V gene: TRBV5-1
CDR3 protein: CASSFASALGGDTQYF
CDR3 DNA: TGCGCCAGCAGCTTCGCCAGTGCCCTAGGGGGAGATACGCAGTATTTT

clone size: -
D gene: -
J gene: TRBJ2-7
V gene: TRBV19
CDR3 protein: CASSPLILSREQYF
CDR3 DNA: TGTGCCAGTAGTCCCTTGATCTTAAGCCGCGAGCAGTACTTC

clone size: -
D gene: TRBD1
J gene: TRBJ1-6
V gene: TRBV7-8
CDR3 protein: CASSNYRGANSPLHF
CDR3 DNA: TGTGCCAGCAGCAACTACAGGGGAGCAAATTCACCCCTCCACTTT

clone size: -
D gene: -
J gene: TRBJ2-7
V gene: TRBV5-1
CDR3 protein: CASSLSRGSYEQYF
CDR3 DNA: TGCGCCAGCAGCTTGAGTAGGGGGTCCTACGAGCAGTACTTC

clone size: -
D gene: TRBD1
J gene: TRBJ1-4
V gene: TRBV6-5
CDR3 protein: CASRNRGLEEKLFF
CDR3 DNA: TGTGCCAGCAGAAACAGGGGGCTAGAGGAAAAACTGTTTTTT

clone size: -
D gene: -
J gene: TRBJ1-3
V gene: TRBV4-1
CDR3 protein: CASSQDLGRGYGNTIYF
CDR3 DNA: TGCGCCAGCAGCCAAGATCTTGGTAGGGGATACGGAAACACCATATATTTT

clone size: -
D gene: -
J gene: TRBJ1-6
V gene: TRBV29-1
CDR3 protein: CSVGWGGDSPLHF
CDR3 DNA: TGCAGCGTTGGGTGGGGGGGCGATTCACCCCTCCACTTT

clone size: -
D gene: -
J gene: TRBJ1-6
V gene: TRBV5-1
CDR3 protein: CASSLVLGSNSPLHF
CDR3 DNA: TGCGCCAGCAGCTTGGTACTAGGCTCGAATTCACCCCTCCACTTT

clone size: -
D gene: TRBD2
J gene: TRBJ2-5
V gene: TRBV9
CDR3 protein: CASSVSGGKETQYF
CDR3 DNA: TGTGCCAGCAGCGTGAGCGGGGGTAAAGAGACCCAGTACTTC

clone size: -
D gene: -
J gene: TRBJ2-6
V gene: TRBV5-1
CDR3 protein: CASSLRPGLISGANVLTF
CDR3 DNA: TGCGCCAGCAGCTTACGTCCGGGACTGATCTCTGGGGCCAACGTCCTGACTTTC

clone size: -
D gene: -
J gene: TRBJ2-1
V gene: TRBV27
CDR3 protein: CASSLMSSYNEQFF
CDR3 DNA: TGTGCCAGCAGTTTAATGAGCTCCTACAATGAGCAGTTCTTC

clone size: -
D gene: TRBD1
J gene: TRBJ1-1
V gene: TRBV10-3
CDR3 protein: CAISESDRGTFF
CDR3 DNA: TGTGCCATCAGTGAGTCGGACAGGGGAACTTTCTTT

clone size: -
D gene: TRBD2
J gene: TRBJ2-4
V gene: TRBV6-2/TRBV6-3
CDR3 protein: CASSPGLKNIQYF
CDR3 DNA: TGTGCCAGCAGCCCGGGACTAAAAAACATTCAGTACTTC

clone size: -
D gene: -
J gene: TRBJ1-6
V gene: TRBV19
CDR3 protein: CASSISIVLTYNFALHF
CDR3 DNA: TGTGCCAGTAGTATTTCAATCGTTCTCACCTATAATTTCGCCCTCCACTTT

clone size: -
D gene: TRBD2
J gene: TRBJ2-1
V gene: TRBV5-1
CDR3 protein: CASSLNGGTSSYNEQFF
CDR3 DNA: TGCGCCAGCAGCTTGAACGGGGGGACCAGCTCCTACAATGAGCAGTTCTTC

clone size: few
D gene: -
J gene: TRBJ1-1
V gene: TRBV19
CDR3 protein: CASSPSGREQAFF
CDR3 DNA: TGTGCCAGTAGTCCCTCGGGACGGGAGCAGGCTTTCTTT

clone size: -
D gene: -
J gene: TRBJ2-7
V gene: TRBV3-1/TRBV3-2
CDR3 protein: CASSHGTYEQYF
CDR3 DNA: TGTGCCAGCAGCCACGGGACCTACGAGCAGTACTTC

clone size: once
D gene: TRBD1
J gene: TRBJ1-2
V gene: TRBV2
CDR3 protein: CASSDTLGRGYYGYTF
CDR3 DNA: TGTGCCAGCAGTGATACCTTGGGCAGGGGGTACTATGGCTACACCTTC

clone size: -
D gene: -
J gene: TRBJ1-5
V gene: TRBV6-5
CDR3 protein: CASSYSGASSEPQHF
CDR3 DNA: TGTGCCAGCAGTTACTCGGGGGCATCCTCCGAGCCCCAGCATTTT

clone size: once
D gene: -
J gene: TRBJ2-6
V gene: TRBV5-6
CDR3 protein: CASIDSSGANVLTF
CDR3 DNA: TGTGCCAGCATCGACAGCTCTGGGGCCAACGTCCTGACTTTC

clone size: -
D gene: -
J gene: TRBJ1-5
V gene: TRBV6-5
CDR3 protein: CASSYAGINQPQHF
CDR3 DNA: TGTGCCAGCAGTTACGCAGGAATCAATCAGCCCCAGCATTTT

clone size: -
D gene: TRBD1
J gene: TRBJ1-2
V gene: TRBV7-9
CDR3 protein: CASSSGQGGDYGYTF
CDR3 DNA: TGTGCCAGCAGTTCCGGACAGGGAGGGGACTATGGCTACACCTTC

clone size: -
D gene: -
J gene: TRBJ2-3
V gene: TRBV5-1
CDR3 protein: CASRPDTSTFHRYESNTQYF
CDR3 DNA: TGCGCCAGCAGACCAGACACCTCCACCTTTCACAGATACGAGAGTAATACGCAGTATTTT

clone size: once
D gene: -
J gene: TRBJ2-7
V gene: TRBV21-1
CDR3 protein: CASSKVPGHLYEQYF
CDR3 DNA: TGTGCCAGCAGCAAAGTCCCGGGACACCTCTACGAGCAGTACTTC

clone size: -
D gene: -
J gene: TRBJ2-3
V gene: TRBV14
CDR3 protein: CASSPGASGTDTQYF
CDR3 DNA: TGTGCCAGCAGCCCCGGGGCTAGCGGCACAGATACGCAGTATTTT

clone size: -
D gene: TRBD1
J gene: TRBJ1-5
V gene: TRBV7-9
CDR3 protein: CASSTGTGGNLGNQPQHF
CDR3 DNA: TGTGCCAGCAGCACCGGGACAGGGGGGAACCTTGGGAATCAGCCCCAGCATTTT

clone size: once
D gene: TRBD1
J gene: TRBJ1-5
V gene: TRBV6-1
CDR3 protein: CASSGGQGVGNQPQHF
CDR3 DNA: TGTGCCAGCAGTGGCGGACAGGGCGTGGGCAATCAGCCCCAGCATTTT

clone size: -
D gene: TRBD1
J gene: TRBJ1-1
V gene: TRBV19
CDR3 protein: CASRTLGQGNTEAFF
CDR3 DNA: TGTGCCAGTCGAACCCTCGGACAGGGGAACACTGAAGCTTTCTTT

clone size: -
D gene: -
J gene: TRBJ1-2
V gene: TRBV29-1
CDR3 protein: CSARLPNYGYTF
CDR3 DNA: TGCAGCGCCAGGCTGCCCAACTATGGCTACACCTTC

clone size: once
D gene: TRBD1
J gene: TRBJ1-5
V gene: TRBV4-1
CDR3 protein: CASSHPTGDFNQPQHF
CDR3 DNA: TGCGCCAGCAGCCACCCGACAGGGGATTTCAATCAGCCCCAGCATTTT

clone size: -
D gene: TRBD1
J gene: TRBJ2-1
V gene: TRBV30
CDR3 protein: CAWSRDSLYNEQFF
CDR3 DNA: TGTGCCTGGAGTCGGGACAGTCTCTACAATGAGCAGTTCTTC

clone size: few
D gene: -
J gene: TRBJ1-6
V gene: TRBV5-1
CDR3 protein: CASSLDSSYNSPLHF
CDR3 DNA: TGCGCCAGCAGCTTGGACAGCTCCTATAATTCACCCCTCCACTTT

clone size: -
D gene: -
J gene: TRBJ2-1
V gene: TRBV29-1
CDR3 protein: CSVKQIRELGLSSYNEQFF
CDR3 DNA: TGCAGCGTCAAACAAATCCGGGAGTTGGGGTTAAGCTCCTACAATGAGCAGTTCTTC

clone size: -
D gene: TRBD2
J gene: TRBJ2-7
V gene: TRBV7-3
CDR3 protein: CASSSGSGAFYEQYF
CDR3 DNA: TGTGCCAGCAGCTCGGGTAGCGGGGCCTTCTACGAGCAGTACTTC

clone size: -
D gene: -
J gene: TRBJ1-3
V gene: TRBV27
CDR3 protein: CASRLKGSYGNTIYF
CDR3 DNA: TGTGCCAGCAGATTGAAGGGGTCGTATGGAAACACCATATATTTT

clone size: -
D gene: -
J gene: TRBJ2-7
V gene: TRBV19
CDR3 protein: CASSLGSVSYEQYF
CDR3 DNA: TGTGCCAGTAGTTTGGGCAGTGTTTCCTACGAGCAGTACTTC

clone size: -
D gene: TRBD1
J gene: TRBJ1-3
V gene: TRBV19
CDR3 protein: CASSGQGPSGNTIYF
CDR3 DNA: TGTGCCAGTAGCGGACAGGGGCCCTCTGGAAACACCATATATTTT

clone size: -
D gene: -
J gene: TRBJ1-5
V gene: TRBV27
CDR3 protein: CASNPGYGNQPQHF
CDR3 DNA: TGTGCCAGCAATCCAGGATACGGCAATCAGCCCCAGCATTTT

clone size: -
D gene: -
J gene: TRBJ2-4
V gene: TRBV11-3
CDR3 protein: CASSWGERAKNIQYF
CDR3 DNA: TGTGCCAGCAGCTGGGGGGAGAGGGCCAAAAACATTCAGTACTTC

clone size: -
D gene: -
J gene: TRBJ2-1
V gene: TRBV4-3
CDR3 protein: CASSQLGGGGEQFF
CDR3 DNA: TGCGCCAGCAGCCAACTAGGAGGGGGCGGTGAGCAGTTCTTC

clone size: -
D gene: -
J gene: TRBJ1-1
V gene: TRBV10-3
CDR3 protein: CASWDMNTEAFF
CDR3 DNA: TGTGCCAGCTGGGACATGAACACTGAAGCTTTCTTT